These T cell receptor beta chains were read from a single sample in a study of blood T cell repertoires in COVID-19. Clones were sequenced by immunoSEQ multiplex PCR, and TCRdb holds only the in-frame ones, with some missing. The sample lists about 140,000 clones; 88% were seen once. Sequencing was carried out using peripheral blood. The receptors were sampled from a woman aged 60-75 years with acute or convalescent COVID-19. Both conserved end residues are part of each CDR3. Fields, in order: V gene, J gene, D gene, clone size, CDR3 DNA, CDR3 protein. A D gene is named only where the DNA matches it firmly. Not all rows give a size; the values are once, few, many and, for expanded clones, a class.

v_gene: TRBV3-1/TRBV3-2
j_gene: TRBJ1-3
d_gene: TRBD1
abundance: few
CDR3nt: TGTGCCAGCAGCCTCGGGACAGGGGTAAACACCATATATTTT
CDR3aa: CASSLGTGVNTIYF

v_gene: TRBV7-2
j_gene: TRBJ2-3
d_gene: TRBD2
abundance: NA
CDR3nt: TGTGCCAGCAGCTTCGTAGCGGGGGGCCTAACCAATACGCAGTATTTT
CDR3aa: CASSFVAGGLTNTQYF

v_gene: TRBV25-1
j_gene: TRBJ1-1
d_gene: NA
abundance: NA
CDR3nt: TGTGCCAGCAGTGACCTGAACGGGGCTGAAGCTTTCTTT
CDR3aa: CASSDLNGAEAFF

v_gene: TRBV19
j_gene: TRBJ1-1
d_gene: TRBD1
abundance: NA
CDR3nt: TGTGCCAGTATGACGCCGCGACAGGGGGACACTGAAGCTTTCTTT
CDR3aa: CASMTPRQGDTEAFF

v_gene: TRBV18
j_gene: TRBJ2-3
d_gene: NA
abundance: NA
CDR3nt: TGTGCCAGCTCACCAAGGACTAGCACAGATACGCAGTATTTT
CDR3aa: CASSPRTSTDTQYF

v_gene: TRBV19
j_gene: TRBJ1-1
d_gene: NA
abundance: NA
CDR3nt: TGTGCCAGTAGTATGGACGGGGGGGAGAACACTGAAGCTTTCTTT
CDR3aa: CASSMDGGENTEAFF

v_gene: TRBV10-3
j_gene: TRBJ2-5
d_gene: NA
abundance: NA
CDR3nt: TGTGCCAAACAGGCTGTCCAAGAGACCCAGTACTTC
CDR3aa: CAKQAVQETQYF

v_gene: TRBV30
j_gene: TRBJ1-5
d_gene: NA
abundance: NA
CDR3nt: TGTGCCTGGAGTCCCCAGGGAGGGCCCCAGCATTTT
CDR3aa: CAWSPQGGPQHF

v_gene: TRBV7-9
j_gene: TRBJ1-4
d_gene: NA
abundance: NA
CDR3nt: TGTGCCAGCAGCCTACAGGGCTTCGGTAATGAAAAACTGTTTTTT
CDR3aa: CASSLQGFGNEKLFF

v_gene: TRBV7-3
j_gene: TRBJ2-1
d_gene: TRBD2
abundance: NA
CDR3nt: TGTGCCAGCAGCCCCGATTATCGGACGGGGGGGCCGGACAATGAGCAGTTCTTC
CDR3aa: CASSPDYRTGGPDNEQFF

v_gene: TRBV9
j_gene: TRBJ1-1
d_gene: NA
abundance: NA
CDR3nt: TGTGCCAGCCAACGAAGACAGGATTCCACTGAAGCTTTCTTT
CDR3aa: CASQRRQDSTEAFF

v_gene: TRBV2
j_gene: TRBJ2-1
d_gene: NA
abundance: NA
CDR3nt: TGTGCCAGCACAAGCTCGGGGGGCCGATTTGATGAGCAGTTCTTC
CDR3aa: CASTSSGGRFDEQFF

v_gene: TRBV18
j_gene: TRBJ1-4
d_gene: TRBD1
abundance: NA
CDR3nt: TGTGCCAGCTCACCGACAGGGGTTAATGAAAAACTGTTTTTT
CDR3aa: CASSPTGVNEKLFF

v_gene: TRBV7-9
j_gene: TRBJ1-1
d_gene: NA
abundance: NA
CDR3nt: TGTGCCAGCAGCTTACACCGGGACACCACTTTGAACACTGAAGCTTTCTTT
CDR3aa: CASSLHRDTTLNTEAFF

v_gene: TRBV9
j_gene: TRBJ1-6
d_gene: NA
abundance: once
CDR3nt: TGTGCCAGCAGCGTGACATTCCATAATTCACCCCTCCACTTT
CDR3aa: CASSVTFHNSPLHF

v_gene: TRBV5-1
j_gene: TRBJ1-1
d_gene: TRBD1
abundance: NA
CDR3nt: TGCGCCAGCAGCCCCGGGACAGGGGTCACTGAAGCTTTCTTT
CDR3aa: CASSPGTGVTEAFF

v_gene: TRBV6-5
j_gene: TRBJ2-7
d_gene: NA
abundance: NA
CDR3nt: TGTGCCAGCAGAAGTGCGGGACAGCCGACCTACGAGCAGTACTTC
CDR3aa: CASRSAGQPTYEQYF

v_gene: TRBV13
j_gene: TRBJ1-1
d_gene: TRBD1
abundance: NA
CDR3nt: TGTGCCAGCGCCGAGGACAGGGGGCACACTGAAGCTTTCTTT
CDR3aa: CASAEDRGHTEAFF

v_gene: TRBV24-1
j_gene: TRBJ2-3
d_gene: TRBD1
abundance: NA
CDR3nt: TGTGCCACCAGTGATCAACAGGGGTCGACCACAGATACGCAGTATTTT
CDR3aa: CATSDQQGSTTDTQYF

v_gene: TRBV7-2
j_gene: TRBJ1-1
d_gene: TRBD1
abundance: NA
CDR3nt: TGTGCCAGCAGCTCATCGGGACAGGGGAACACTGAAGCTTTCTTT
CDR3aa: CASSSSGQGNTEAFF

v_gene: TRBV11-1
j_gene: TRBJ2-1
d_gene: NA
abundance: NA
CDR3nt: TGTGCCAGCAGCCAAGGGCGGGGCAGGTATGAGCAGTTCTTC
CDR3aa: CASSQGRGRYEQFF

v_gene: TRBV15
j_gene: TRBJ2-5
d_gene: TRBD2
abundance: NA
CDR3nt: TGTGCCACCAGCACCCACCGCGGGGGGGTCCAAGAGACCCAGTACTTC
CDR3aa: CATSTHRGGVQETQYF

v_gene: TRBV30
j_gene: TRBJ1-4
d_gene: TRBD1
abundance: NA
CDR3nt: TGTGCCTGGAGAGACCGGGACAGGGGATTAGGAAAACTGTTTTTT
CDR3aa: CAWRDRDRGLGKLFF

v_gene: TRBV30
j_gene: TRBJ2-5
d_gene: TRBD1
abundance: NA
CDR3nt: TGTGCCTGGAGTGGTTATAGACAGGGGGAGACCCAGTACTTC
CDR3aa: CAWSGYRQGETQYF

v_gene: TRBV6-2/TRBV6-3
j_gene: TRBJ2-2
d_gene: TRBD2
abundance: few
CDR3nt: TGTGCCAGCAGTTGGAGTAGCGGGTCCGCCGGGGAGCTGTTTTTT
CDR3aa: CASSWSSGSAGELFF

v_gene: TRBV25-1
j_gene: TRBJ1-5
d_gene: NA
abundance: NA
CDR3nt: TGTGCCAGCAGTGAATCGGACAGAGATGATCAGCCCCAGCATTTT
CDR3aa: CASSESDRDDQPQHF

v_gene: TRBV29-1
j_gene: TRBJ1-2
d_gene: NA
abundance: NA
CDR3nt: TGCAGCGTTGTCCGCCGAGCTAACTATGGCTACACCTTC
CDR3aa: CSVVRRANYGYTF

v_gene: TRBV5-6
j_gene: TRBJ2-7
d_gene: NA
abundance: NA
CDR3nt: TGTGCCAGCAGCGCCACGACAGGCAATGCTTACGAGCAGTACTTC
CDR3aa: CASSATTGNAYEQYF

v_gene: TRBV9
j_gene: TRBJ2-5
d_gene: TRBD2
abundance: NA
CDR3nt: TGTGCCAGCAGCGGGACTAGCGGGGGGTCCGTAGAGACCCAGTACTTC
CDR3aa: CASSGTSGGSVETQYF

v_gene: TRBV28
j_gene: TRBJ1-2
d_gene: NA
abundance: once
CDR3nt: TGTGCCAGCAGTAGCGTGGGGGGGGACCTATGGGATGGCTACACCTTC
CDR3aa: CASSSVGGDLWDGYTF

v_gene: TRBV3-1/TRBV3-2
j_gene: TRBJ2-3
d_gene: TRBD2
abundance: NA
CDR3nt: TGTGCCAGCAGCCAAGATCTAGCGGGAGATACGCAGTATTTT
CDR3aa: CASSQDLAGDTQYF

v_gene: TRBV29-1
j_gene: TRBJ2-1
d_gene: TRBD2
abundance: NA
CDR3nt: TGCAGCGTTGATCCCTTGACGGGGGGGTCGGGACAATACAATGAGCAGTTCTTC
CDR3aa: CSVDPLTGGSGQYNEQFF

v_gene: TRBV7-9
j_gene: TRBJ1-6
d_gene: NA
abundance: NA
CDR3nt: TGTGCCAGCAGCTTAAACAGTTCACCCCTCCACTTT
CDR3aa: CASSLNSSPLHF

v_gene: TRBV27
j_gene: TRBJ1-5
d_gene: NA
abundance: NA
CDR3nt: TGTGCCAGCAGTTTGAACAGGGTAATGGAGCCCCAGCATTTT
CDR3aa: CASSLNRVMEPQHF

v_gene: TRBV19
j_gene: TRBJ1-2
d_gene: NA
abundance: once
CDR3nt: TGTGCCAGTAGTATCAGGGGCGCCGATGGCTACACCTTC
CDR3aa: CASSIRGADGYTF

v_gene: TRBV30
j_gene: TRBJ1-2
d_gene: NA
abundance: NA
CDR3nt: TGTGCCGTCTACTCAGGACAGTCTTATGGCTACACCTTC
CDR3aa: CAVYSGQSYGYTF

v_gene: TRBV5-1
j_gene: TRBJ1-2
d_gene: NA
abundance: NA
CDR3nt: TGCGCCAGCAGCCGCACAGGGAACGTAGATGGCTACACCTTC
CDR3aa: CASSRTGNVDGYTF

v_gene: TRBV2
j_gene: TRBJ2-7
d_gene: TRBD1
abundance: NA
CDR3nt: TGTGCCAGCAGTGTTCAACAGGGGACCTACGAGCAGTACTTC
CDR3aa: CASSVQQGTYEQYF

v_gene: TRBV19
j_gene: TRBJ2-1
d_gene: TRBD2
abundance: NA
CDR3nt: TGTGCCAGTAGTATTTTAGCGGGGGGGTGGAATGAGCAGTTCTTC
CDR3aa: CASSILAGGWNEQFF

v_gene: TRBV5-4
j_gene: TRBJ2-7
d_gene: TRBD1
abundance: NA
CDR3nt: TGTGCCAGCAGCTCCGCCGGGACAGGGGTTGGCTACGAGCAGTACTTC
CDR3aa: CASSSAGTGVGYEQYF

v_gene: TRBV19
j_gene: TRBJ2-3
d_gene: NA
abundance: NA
CDR3nt: TGTGCCAGTAGCACCACAGGGAATCGAAGAGATACGCAGTATTTT
CDR3aa: CASSTTGNRRDTQYF

v_gene: TRBV9
j_gene: TRBJ1-1
d_gene: NA
abundance: NA
CDR3nt: TGTGCCAGCAGCCCCGACAGCCGGGACACTGAAGCTTTCTTT
CDR3aa: CASSPDSRDTEAFF

v_gene: TRBV5-1
j_gene: TRBJ2-2
d_gene: NA
abundance: NA
CDR3nt: TGCGCCAGCAGCTTGGAGTCTCGGGGATCGATCGGGGAGCTGTTTTTT
CDR3aa: CASSLESRGSIGELFF

v_gene: TRBV7-7
j_gene: TRBJ2-3
d_gene: NA
abundance: NA
CDR3nt: TGTGCTAGCAGCTCCAGGGTCGAAGATACGCAGTATTTT
CDR3aa: CASSSRVEDTQYF

v_gene: TRBV3-1/TRBV3-2
j_gene: TRBJ1-2
d_gene: NA
abundance: few
CDR3nt: TGTGCCAGCAGCCAAGATCTGACCGGAGCTAACTATGGCTACACCTTC
CDR3aa: CASSQDLTGANYGYTF

v_gene: TRBV6-5
j_gene: TRBJ1-4
d_gene: NA
abundance: NA
CDR3nt: TGTGCCAGCGGAGACGGTGCAACTAATGAAAAACTGTTTTTT
CDR3aa: CASGDGATNEKLFF

v_gene: TRBV5-1
j_gene: TRBJ2-3
d_gene: TRBD1
abundance: NA
CDR3nt: TGCGCCAGCAGCTTGGGTGGGACAGGGCCAGATACGCAGTATTTT
CDR3aa: CASSLGGTGPDTQYF

v_gene: TRBV7-3
j_gene: TRBJ2-1
d_gene: TRBD2
abundance: NA
CDR3nt: TGTGCCAGCAGCCCACTAGCGGGTTTTTACAATGAGCAGTTCTTC
CDR3aa: CASSPLAGFYNEQFF

v_gene: TRBV6-5
j_gene: TRBJ2-2
d_gene: NA
abundance: NA
CDR3nt: TGTGCCAGCAGTTCTATAAACACCGGGGAGCTGTTTTTT
CDR3aa: CASSSINTGELFF